This is a list of T cell receptor beta chains from one sample in a study of regulatory T cells in long-lasting Graves disease. MiXCR, applied by TCRdb to the multiplex PCR reads, yields one record per CDR3 protein. Counted here are approximately 400,000 distinct CDR3 sequences, about 25% occurring once; the ten biggest clones make up about 27%. The material sequenced was peripheral blood mononuclear cells (PBMCs), taken when the disease was refractory, from a patient treated with antithyroid drugs. Every receptor here comes from a female donor with Graves disease. Both conserved end residues are part of each CDR3. D genes are given only for firm matches. Clone size is stated in some rows and not others, as once, few, many or a class when expanded.

cdr3_aa cdr3_nt clone_size v_call d_call j_call
CASSIGAINTEAFF TGTGCCAGTAGTATAGGGGCTATAAACACTGAAGCTTTCTTT - TRBV19 - TRBJ1-1
CASTLTSGPYEQYF TGTGCCAGCACCTTGACTAGCGGGCCATACGAGCAGTACTTC - TRBV12-3/TRBV12-4 TRBD2 TRBJ2-7
CASKSTRGGSSTGEQYF TGTGCCAGCAAGTCGACCAGGGGCGGGTCATCTACCGGCGAGCAGTACTTC many TRBV6-1 - TRBJ2-7
CASSLVALAGSDTQYF TGTGCCAGCAGCTTAGTGGCTCTAGCGGGATCAGATACGCAGTATTTT - TRBV7-9 TRBD2 TRBJ2-3
CASSLRVPGSQSNQPQHF TGTGCCAGCAGTTTACGGGTCCCCGGGTCCCAGAGCAATCAGCCCCAGCATTTT - TRBV27 - TRBJ1-5
CASSETGGGQPQHF TGTGCCAGCAGCGAGACAGGGGGAGGTCAGCCCCAGCATTTT - TRBV6-1 TRBD1 TRBJ1-5
CASSLRSRRDTEAFF TGCGCCAGCAGCTTGCGTTCCCGTAGGGACACTGAAGCTTTCTTT - TRBV5-1 - TRBJ1-1
CSARDRPGGPNQPQHF TGCAGTGCTAGAGATCGGCCAGGGGGTCCCAATCAGCCCCAGCATTTT - TRBV20-1 TRBD1 TRBJ1-5
CSVARGNSGNTIYF TGCAGCGTGGCCCGCGGAAACTCTGGAAACACCATATATTTT many TRBV29-1 - TRBJ1-3
CASSFWTGGGGGYTF TGTGCCAGCAGCTTTTGGACAGGGGGCGGTGGAGGCTACACCTTC few TRBV7-9 TRBD1 TRBJ1-2
CASSVGQGGSGNQPQHF TGTGCCAGCAGTGTGGGGCAGGGAGGTTCGGGCAATCAGCCCCAGCATTTT many TRBV2 - TRBJ1-5
CASSYLETAHSPSGANVLTF TGTGCCAGCAGTTACCTAGAGACAGCTCACTCCCCCTCTGGGGCCAACGTCCTGACTTTC many TRBV6-2/TRBV6-3 - TRBJ2-6
CASTLTGRELFF TGTGCCAGCACACTTACAGGGAGGGAGCTGTTTTTT many TRBV7-2 - TRBJ2-2
CASSLDRGLKDTEAFF TGTGCCAGCAGCTTGGACAGGGGGCTCAAGGACACTGAAGCTTTCTTT - TRBV5-6 TRBD1 TRBJ1-1
CASSDAWEQYF TGTGCCAGCAGTGACGCCTGGGAGCAGTACTTC many TRBV28 - TRBJ2-7
CASSLGQGHEPQHF TGTGCCAGCAGCTTAGGGCAGGGACATGAGCCCCAGCATTTT - TRBV11-2 - TRBJ1-5
CASSYSKLGAEGYTF TGTGCCAGCAGTTACTCGAAGCTGGGGGCGGAAGGCTACACCTTC - TRBV6-5 - TRBJ1-2
CSARGTLQATLYEQYF TGCAGTGCTAGAGGGACACTGCAGGCGACCCTTTACGAGCAGTACTTC - TRBV20-1 - TRBJ2-7
CASSFGPGETQYF TGTGCCAGCAGCTTCGGGCCCGGCGAGACCCAGTACTTC many TRBV5-6 - TRBJ2-5
CASSFTTNYGYTF TGTGCCAGCAGTTTTACCACCAACTATGGCTACACCTTC many TRBV28 - TRBJ1-2
CSARVSGGEQYF TGCAGTGCTAGAGTTTCGGGGGGGGAGCAGTACTTC - TRBV20-1 TRBD2 TRBJ2-7
CASSPGGTGSEAFF TGTGCCAGCTCACCAGGAGGGACAGGCAGTGAAGCTTTCTTT - TRBV18 TRBD1 TRBJ1-1
CASSSSPLVADTRYF TGTGCCAGCAGTTCTTCCCCCCTTGTCGCAGATACGCGGTATTTT few TRBV28 - TRBJ2-3
CASRKTSGNSYEQYF TGTGCCAGCAGGAAGACTAGCGGCAACTCCTACGAGCAGTACTTC few TRBV6-1 TRBD2 TRBJ2-7
CASGGTSGTDTQYF TGTGCCAGCGGCGGGACTAGCGGCACAGATACGCAGTATTTT few TRBV12-3/TRBV12-4 TRBD2 TRBJ2-3
CASSTQGGAVNEQYF TGTGCCAGCAGCACCCAGGGCGGGGCCGTCAACGAGCAGTACTTC few TRBV7-2 - TRBJ2-7
CASSYSTRRHEQFF TGTGCCAGCAGTTACTCGACCCGCAGACATGAGCAGTTCTTC many TRBV6-5 - TRBJ2-1
CASSQTRGKTGELFF TGCGCCAGCAGCCAAACGAGGGGAAAGACCGGGGAGCTGTTTTTT - TRBV4-1 - TRBJ2-2
CASSDIREMNTEAFF TGTGCCAGCAGCGACATACGGGAGATGAACACTGAAGCTTTCTTT many TRBV11-2 - TRBJ1-1
CASRIDSQETQYF TGCGCCAGCAGAATTGACTCTCAAGAGACCCAGTACTTC - TRBV5-1 - TRBJ2-5
CAWTHRLSGDQYF TGTGCCTGGACGCATCGCCTCTCTGGGGATCAGTACTTC once TRBV30 - TRBJ2-7
CASRERETGETQYF TGTGCCAGTAGGGAGCGGGAGACCGGGGAGACCCAGTACTTC many TRBV2 TRBD2 TRBJ2-5
CASSLNGAHNSPLHF TGTGCCAGCAGTTTAAACGGGGCCCATAATTCACCCCTCCACTTT - TRBV12-3/TRBV12-4 - TRBJ1-6
CASSQGRAGGVYGYTF TGTGCCAGCAGCCAAGGAAGGGCAGGGGGCGTTTATGGCTACACCTTC - TRBV14 TRBD1 TRBJ1-2
CASSLSGGAGELFF TGTGCCAGCAGTTTATCGGGCGGGGCCGGGGAGCTGTTTTTT few TRBV28 - TRBJ2-2
CASSLVTGNTEAFF TGTGCCAGCAGCTTAGTCACAGGTAACACTGAAGCTTTCTTT many TRBV7-8 - TRBJ1-1
CSASPGSYGYTF TGCAGTGCTAGCCCAGGGAGCTATGGCTACACCTTC many TRBV20-1 - TRBJ1-2
CASSQGQGSSPLHF TGCGCCAGCAGCCAAGGGCAGGGGAGTTCACCCCTCCACTTT - TRBV4-3 - TRBJ1-6
CASSLEGTRPSYEQYF TGTGCCAGCAGCTTAGAAGGGACTAGGCCCTCCTACGAGCAGTACTTC few TRBV7-9 TRBD2 TRBJ2-7
CASSPVTGLREQYF TGTGCCAGCAGCCCTGTGACCGGGCTCCGGGAGCAGTACTTC few TRBV7-2 - TRBJ2-7
CASSPGIETQYF TGTGCCAGCTCACCCGGGATAGAGACCCAGTACTTC many TRBV18 - TRBJ2-5
CASSPTGASGSGGELFF TGTGCCAGCAGCCCTACCGGGGCTAGCGGGAGTGGCGGGGAGCTGTTTTTT once TRBV7-2 TRBD2 TRBJ2-2
CATRWGNSPLHF TGTGCCACACGGTGGGGGAATTCACCCCTCCACTTT few TRBV25-1 - TRBJ1-6
CASSHGLTYEQYF TGTGCCAGCAGCCACGGACTGACCTACGAGCAGTACTTC few TRBV7-9 - TRBJ2-7
CASSKSLNTEAFF TGTGCCAGCAGTAAGAGTCTCAACACTGAAGCTTTCTTT few TRBV7-9 - TRBJ1-1
CASSGEGYNSPLHF TGTGCCAGCAGTGGTGAGGGGTACAATTCACCCCTCCACTTT many TRBV2 - TRBJ1-6
CASGRTGGTYEQYF TGTGCTAGTGGAAGGACAGGGGGGACGTACGAGCAGTACTTC - TRBV12-5 TRBD1 TRBJ2-7
CASSFKLTQLSYEQYF TGTGCCAGCAGTTTTAAACTAACCCAGCTCTCCTACGAGCAGTACTTC many TRBV28 - TRBJ2-7
CASGPRATGELFF TGTGCTAGCGGCCCAAGGGCCACCGGGGAGCTGTTTTTT - TRBV7-7 - TRBJ2-2
CASSLQGLDSDVYGYTF TGCGCCAGCAGCTTACAAGGATTGGACAGCGACGTATATGGCTACACCTTC - TRBV5-1 - TRBJ1-2
CASSSLGAGGALSYEQYF TGTGCCAGCAGTTCCTTGGGGGCAGGGGGTGCCCTCTCCTACGAGCAGTACTTC few TRBV12-3/TRBV12-4 TRBD1 TRBJ2-7
CSARHGAQGPQPQHF TGCAGTGCTCGCCACGGGGCCCAGGGTCCTCAGCCCCAGCATTTT - TRBV20-1 - TRBJ1-5
CAWSVVGYEQYF TGTGCCTGGAGTGTCGTGGGCTACGAGCAGTACTTC - TRBV30 - TRBJ2-7
CASGRPDRVSYEQYF TGTGCTAGTGGCCGACCCGACAGGGTCTCCTACGAGCAGTACTTC few TRBV12-5 TRBD1 TRBJ2-7